Sequencing of this TCR beta chain was carried out in a study of T cell repertoires in aging, cancer and after chemotherapy. As for the study in general: The full dataset contained several million TCR reads. Findings of the study overall: Across the chemotherapy interval, each cancer cohort showed higher median generation probability, suggesting thymic rebound. Loss of evenness, beyond lost richness, contributed to age-related TCR diversity decline in cancer patients.

The germline V and J ends were trimmed by 8 bases and 4 bases, with 20 bases remaining between them. CDR1 and CDR2 from the germline V gene are DFQATT and SNEGSKA (reference sequence). The CDR3 length is 14 residues. Rearranged V-D-J TRB sequences were amplified with a mixed TRB-A/B primer pool. MiXCR, applied by TCRdb to the multiplex PCR reads, yields one record per CDR3 protein. The sample has around 13,000 distinct CDR3 sequences, 21% seen once. This clonotype came up a few times. Its antigen is not identified. Peripheral blood genomic DNA, not sorted cells or RNA, was the template. The sequence was obtained from a human donor in good health. This chain links TRBV20-1 with TRBJ2-5; D tentatively fits TRBD1 or TRBD2 (5 bases each). The specimen sequenced was blood. The CDR3 nucleotides are TGCAGTAGGAGAAGGCTAGCCGGGGCAGAGACCCAGTACTTC. It yields the protein CSRRRLAGAETQYF.